This T cell receptor (beta chain) was captured by sequencing in a study of breast tumors, draining lymph nodes, adjacent tissues. Study results and caveats: Luminal-like breast cancer showed significantly greater tumor-nontumor repertoire similarity than basal-like breast cancer did. Tumor TCR diversity was below lymph nodes but above nontumor tissue. Most tumor T cells seemingly derive from lymph node, then expand in tumor. That most tumor T cells come from lymph nodes remained unproven.

TCRdb analysed the multiplex PCR reads with MiXCR anew, one entry per CDR3 protein. The sample carries 20,000 to 25,000 distinct CDR3 sequences, about 70% recorded once. Within the sample, this clonotype is medium-sized (0.01 to 0.1%). As yet, its antigen is unknown. The CDR3 has 15 residues. V lost 6 bases, J lost 0 bases, and 12 bases lay in between. Material for sequencing was tumor-adjacent breast tissue. V and J are TRBV12-3 or TRBV12-4 and TRBJ1-3; D possibly corresponds to TRBD1 (5 bases). The clonotype was recovered from a female donor with breast cancer. Some clones in this sample may be carry-over from other donors' samples. CDR3 sequence (DNA): TGTGCCAGCAGATCGACAGAACACTCTGGAAACACCATATATTTT. This translates into CASRSTEHSGNTIYF.